This paragraph reports one TCR beta chain. Authors' processing steps: Amplification of reference gene primers provided the estimated nucleated cell counts. Assay: immunoSEQ multiplex PCR; the TCRdb copy retains only in-frame clones and omits some. From that table come the V and J calls and clone size; the DNA was used to work out D and trimming. The data hold under 250,000 clones, with 80% observed a single time. This record belongs to a study of blood T cell repertoires in COVID-19. Study-level information: Some COVID-19 samples were acute and others convalescent; all came from the United States, Italy and Spain.

Individuals aged about 18 to 89 years were recruited from 20 to 25 US areas. Clinical history reported by participants formed the basis on which cohorts were assigned. V dropped 3 bases and J dropped 5 bases, with 13 bases sitting between them. Germline CDR1 and CDR2: SGHVS and FNYEAQ. The CDR3 loop spans 14 amino acids. Sequenced input: PBMCs or T cells enriched from blood (not recorded which). This receptor was obtained from a man aged 25 to 40 with acute COVID-19. The J gene is TRBJ1-1, the V gene TRBV7-6, with D possibly matching TRBD1 (5 bases). Here the CDR3 DNA reads TGTGCCAGCAGCTTGTCTCCAGGGCGAACTGAAGCTTTCTTT. Protein sequence: CASSLSPGRTEAFF.